This T cell receptor beta chain was identified in a study of control samples from healthy donors and cancer patients. Clones were sequenced by immunoSEQ multiplex PCR, and TCRdb holds only the in-frame ones, with some missing. The sample yields 57,000 or so clones, about 93% seen once. Per germline, CDR1 LGHNA and CDR2 YNFKEQ. V lost 0 bases and J lost 5, with 16 bases in between. This CDR3 is 16 amino acids long. The sequence derives from a man aged 30 to 39 in good health. What was sequenced was blood. The chain uses TRBV4-2 and TRBJ2-5, with D perhaps matching TRBD1 or TRBD2 (5 bases each). In nucleotides, the CDR3 is TGTGCCAGCAGCCAAGATAGGGACCTCGGCGGGGAGACCCAGTACTTC. This encodes CASSQDRDLGGETQYF.